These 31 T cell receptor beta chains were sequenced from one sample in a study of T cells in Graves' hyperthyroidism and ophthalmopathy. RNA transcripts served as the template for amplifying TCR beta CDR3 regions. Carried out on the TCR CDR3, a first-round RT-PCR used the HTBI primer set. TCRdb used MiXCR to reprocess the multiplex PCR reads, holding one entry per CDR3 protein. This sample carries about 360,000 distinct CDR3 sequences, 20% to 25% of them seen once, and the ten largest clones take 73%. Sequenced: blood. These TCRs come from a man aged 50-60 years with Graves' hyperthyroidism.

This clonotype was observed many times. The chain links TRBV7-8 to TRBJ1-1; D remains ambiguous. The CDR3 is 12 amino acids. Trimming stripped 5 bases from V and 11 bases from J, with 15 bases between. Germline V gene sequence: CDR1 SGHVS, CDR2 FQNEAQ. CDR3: CASSPTSSQAFF. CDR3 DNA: TGTGCCAGCAGCCCCACCTCGAGCCAGGCTTTCTTT.

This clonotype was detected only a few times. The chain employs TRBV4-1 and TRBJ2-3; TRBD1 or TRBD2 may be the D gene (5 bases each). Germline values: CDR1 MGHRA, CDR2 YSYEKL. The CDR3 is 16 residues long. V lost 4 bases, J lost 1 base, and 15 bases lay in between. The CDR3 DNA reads TGCGCCAGCAGCCGCTCTGAGGGACGGGGCACAGATACGCAGTATTTT. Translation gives CASSRSEGRGTDTQYF.

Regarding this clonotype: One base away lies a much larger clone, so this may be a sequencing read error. The CDR3 reads CAGSPQGWIDEQFF. The CDR3 nucleotides are TGCGCCGGCAGCCCACAGGGGTGGATCGATGAGCAGTTCTTC. The genes are TRBV5-1 and TRBJ2-1; the match to TRBD1 covers 7 bases. Germline V gene data show CDR1 as SGHRS and CDR2 as YFSETQ. The CDR3 has 14 amino acids.

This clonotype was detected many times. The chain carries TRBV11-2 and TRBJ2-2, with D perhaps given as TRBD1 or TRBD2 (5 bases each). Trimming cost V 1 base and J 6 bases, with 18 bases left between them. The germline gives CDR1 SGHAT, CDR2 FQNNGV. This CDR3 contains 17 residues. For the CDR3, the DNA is TGTGCCAGCAGCTTAGGGGGGTCACGCAGGTATCCCGGGGAGCTGTTTTTT. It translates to CASSLGGSRRYPGELFF. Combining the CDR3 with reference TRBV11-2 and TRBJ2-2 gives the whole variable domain EAGVAQSPRYKIIEKRQSVAFWCNPISGHATLYWYQQILGQGPKLLIQFQNNGVVDDSQLPKDRFSAERLKGVDSTLKIQPAKLEDSAVYLCASSLGGSRRYPGELFFGEGSRLTVL.

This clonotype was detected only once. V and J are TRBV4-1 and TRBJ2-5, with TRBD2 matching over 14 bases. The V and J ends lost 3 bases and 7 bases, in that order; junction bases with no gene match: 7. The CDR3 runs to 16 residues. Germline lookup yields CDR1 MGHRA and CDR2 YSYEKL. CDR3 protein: CASSHGLAGGEGTQYF. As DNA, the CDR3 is TGCGCCAGCAGCCACGGACTAGCGGGAGGAGAGGGGACCCAGTACTTC.

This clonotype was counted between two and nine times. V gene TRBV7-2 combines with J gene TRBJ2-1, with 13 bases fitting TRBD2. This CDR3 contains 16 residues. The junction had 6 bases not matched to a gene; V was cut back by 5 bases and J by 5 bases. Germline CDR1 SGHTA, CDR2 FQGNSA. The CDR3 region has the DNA TGTGCCAGCAGCAAACCGGGACTAGCGGGACACAATGAGCAGTTCTTC. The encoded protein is CASSKPGLAGHNEQFF.

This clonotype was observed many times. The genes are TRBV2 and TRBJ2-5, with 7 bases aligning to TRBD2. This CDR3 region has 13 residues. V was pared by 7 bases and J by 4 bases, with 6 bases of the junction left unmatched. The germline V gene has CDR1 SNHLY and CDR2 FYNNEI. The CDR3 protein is CASKAGEPETQYF. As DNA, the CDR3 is TGTGCCAGCAAGGCGGGAGAACCAGAGACCCAGTACTTC.

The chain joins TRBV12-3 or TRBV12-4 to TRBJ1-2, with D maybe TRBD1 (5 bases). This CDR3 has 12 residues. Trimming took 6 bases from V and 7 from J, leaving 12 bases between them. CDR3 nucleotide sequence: TGTGCCAGCAGCTCAGGTGGGGGTGGCTACACCTTC. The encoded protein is CASSSGGGGYTF.

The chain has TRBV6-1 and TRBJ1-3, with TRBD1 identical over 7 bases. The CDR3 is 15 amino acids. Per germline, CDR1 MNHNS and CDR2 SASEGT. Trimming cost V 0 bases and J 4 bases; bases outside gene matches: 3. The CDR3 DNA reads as TGTGCCAGCAGTGAAGCAGGGGGCGCGGGAAACACCATATATTTT. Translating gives CASSEAGGAGNTIYF.

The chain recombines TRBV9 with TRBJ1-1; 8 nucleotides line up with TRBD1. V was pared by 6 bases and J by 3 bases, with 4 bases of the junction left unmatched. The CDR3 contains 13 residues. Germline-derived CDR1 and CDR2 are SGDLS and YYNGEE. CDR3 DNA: TGTGCCAGCAACGGACAGGGACACACTGAAGCTTTCTTT. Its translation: CASNGQGHTEAFF.

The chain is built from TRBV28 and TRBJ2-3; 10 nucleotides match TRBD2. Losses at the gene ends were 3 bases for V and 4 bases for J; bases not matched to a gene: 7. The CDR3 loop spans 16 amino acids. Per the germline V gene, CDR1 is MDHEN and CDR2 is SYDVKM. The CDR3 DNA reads TGTGCCAGCAGTTTGCAACTAGCGGGACAGGCAGATACGCAGTATTTT. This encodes CASSLQLAGQADTQYF.

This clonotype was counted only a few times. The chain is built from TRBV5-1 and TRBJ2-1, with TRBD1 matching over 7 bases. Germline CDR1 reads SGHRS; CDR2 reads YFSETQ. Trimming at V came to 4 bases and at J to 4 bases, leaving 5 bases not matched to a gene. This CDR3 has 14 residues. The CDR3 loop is CASSPGQKYNEQFF. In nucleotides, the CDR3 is TGCGCCAGCAGCCCGGGACAGAAATACAATGAGCAGTTCTTC.

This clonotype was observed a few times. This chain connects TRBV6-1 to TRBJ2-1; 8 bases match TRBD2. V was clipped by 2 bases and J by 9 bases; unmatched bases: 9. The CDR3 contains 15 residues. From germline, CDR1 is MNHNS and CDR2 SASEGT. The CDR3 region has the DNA TGTGCCAGCAGTGAATTAGGACTAGCTGCCGGTGAGCAGTTCTTC. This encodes CASSELGLAAGEQFF.

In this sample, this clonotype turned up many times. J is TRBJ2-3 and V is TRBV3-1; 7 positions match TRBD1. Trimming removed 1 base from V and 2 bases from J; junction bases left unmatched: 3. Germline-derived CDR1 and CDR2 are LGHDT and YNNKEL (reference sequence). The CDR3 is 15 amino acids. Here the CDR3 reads CASSQGTGFTDTQYF. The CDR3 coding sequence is TGTGCCAGCAGCCAAGGGACAGGTTTCACAGATACGCAGTATTTT.

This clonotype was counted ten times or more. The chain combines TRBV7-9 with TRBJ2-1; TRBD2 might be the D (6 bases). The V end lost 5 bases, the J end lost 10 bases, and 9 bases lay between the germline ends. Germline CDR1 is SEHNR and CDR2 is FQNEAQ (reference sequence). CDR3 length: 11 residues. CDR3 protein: CASSGGLEQFF. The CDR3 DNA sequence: TGTGCCAGCAGCGGGGGACTGGAGCAGTTCTTC.

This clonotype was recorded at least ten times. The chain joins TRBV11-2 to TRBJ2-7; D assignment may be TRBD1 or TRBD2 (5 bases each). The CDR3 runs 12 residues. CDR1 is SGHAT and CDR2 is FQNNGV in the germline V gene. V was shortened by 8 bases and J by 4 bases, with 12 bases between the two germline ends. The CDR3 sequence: CASLGRRYEQYF. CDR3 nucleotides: TGTGCCAGCCTGGGACGGAGATACGAGCAGTACTTC.

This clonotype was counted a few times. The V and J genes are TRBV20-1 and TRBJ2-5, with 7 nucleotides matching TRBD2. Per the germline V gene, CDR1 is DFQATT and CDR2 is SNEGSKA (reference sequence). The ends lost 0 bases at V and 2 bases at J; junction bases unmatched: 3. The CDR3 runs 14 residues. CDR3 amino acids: CSARDEAGQETQYF. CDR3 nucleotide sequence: TGCAGTGCTAGAGATGAAGCGGGACAAGAGACCCAGTACTTC.

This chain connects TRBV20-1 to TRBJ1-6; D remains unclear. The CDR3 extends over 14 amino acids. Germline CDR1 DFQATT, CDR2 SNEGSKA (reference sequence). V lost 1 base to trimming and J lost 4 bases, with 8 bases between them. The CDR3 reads CSARGEEYNSPLHF. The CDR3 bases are TGCAGTGCTAGAGGGGAGGAATATAATTCACCCCTCCACTTT.

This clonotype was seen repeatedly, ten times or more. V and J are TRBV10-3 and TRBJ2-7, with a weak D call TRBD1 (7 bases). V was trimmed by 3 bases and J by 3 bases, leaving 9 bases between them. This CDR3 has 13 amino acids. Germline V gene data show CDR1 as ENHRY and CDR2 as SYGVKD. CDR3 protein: CAISDRGDYEQYF. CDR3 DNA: TGTGCCATCAGTGACAGGGGGGACTACGAGCAGTACTTC.

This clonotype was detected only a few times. The CDR3 region is CASRGPSGGNEQFF. CDR3 coding DNA: TGCGCCAGCAGAGGACCCTCAGGCGGCAATGAGCAGTTCTTC. The chain has TRBV10-1 and TRBJ2-1, with no clear D. This CDR3 contains 14 residues. Germline V CDR1 and CDR2: WNHNN, SYGVQD (reference sequence). Deletions cut 6 bases from V and 6 bases from J, with 15 bases between.

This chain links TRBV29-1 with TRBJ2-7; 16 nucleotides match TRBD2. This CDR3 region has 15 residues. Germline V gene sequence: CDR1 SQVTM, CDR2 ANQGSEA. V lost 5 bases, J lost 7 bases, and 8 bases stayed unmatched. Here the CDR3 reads CSVPGTSGRASEQYF. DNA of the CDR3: TGCAGCGTTCCCGGGACTAGCGGGAGGGCCTCAGAGCAGTACTTC.

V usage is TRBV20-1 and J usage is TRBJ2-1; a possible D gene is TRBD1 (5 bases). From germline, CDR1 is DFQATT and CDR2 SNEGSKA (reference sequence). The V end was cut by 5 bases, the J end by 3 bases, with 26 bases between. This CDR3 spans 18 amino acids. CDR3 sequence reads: CSAPDGAAYGKIYNEQFF. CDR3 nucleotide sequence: TGCAGTGCTCCCGATGGGGCGGCCTACGGAAAAATCTACAATGAGCAGTTCTTC.

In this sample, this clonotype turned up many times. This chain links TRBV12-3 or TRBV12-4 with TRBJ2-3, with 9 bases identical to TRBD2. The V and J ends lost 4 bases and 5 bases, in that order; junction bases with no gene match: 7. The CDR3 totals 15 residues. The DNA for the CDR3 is TGTGCCAGCAGTTCACTAGCGGGTCGATTAGATACGCAGTATTTT. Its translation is CASSSLAGRLDTQYF.

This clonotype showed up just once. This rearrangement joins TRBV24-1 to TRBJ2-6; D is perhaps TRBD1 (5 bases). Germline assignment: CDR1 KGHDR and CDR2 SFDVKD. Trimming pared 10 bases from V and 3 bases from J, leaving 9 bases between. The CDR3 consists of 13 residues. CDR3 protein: CATGVGGANVLTF. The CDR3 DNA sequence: TGTGCCACAGGGGTCGGTGGGGCCAACGTCCTGACTTTC.

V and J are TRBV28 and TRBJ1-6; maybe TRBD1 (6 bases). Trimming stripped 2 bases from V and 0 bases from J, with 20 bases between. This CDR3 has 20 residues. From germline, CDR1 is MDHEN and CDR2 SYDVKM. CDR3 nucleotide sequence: TGTGCCAGCAGTTTAATCGGACAGATAATTACCCCCTCCTATAATTCACCCCTCCACTTT. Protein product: CASSLIGQIITPSYNSPLHF.

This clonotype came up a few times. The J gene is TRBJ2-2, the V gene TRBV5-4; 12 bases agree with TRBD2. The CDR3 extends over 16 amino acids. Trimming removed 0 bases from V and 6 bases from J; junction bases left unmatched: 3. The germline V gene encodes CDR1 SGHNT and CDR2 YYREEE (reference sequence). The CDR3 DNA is TGTGCCAGCAGCTTGGGTGGACTAGCGGGACCCGGGGAGCTGTTTTTT. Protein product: CASSLGGLAGPGELFF.

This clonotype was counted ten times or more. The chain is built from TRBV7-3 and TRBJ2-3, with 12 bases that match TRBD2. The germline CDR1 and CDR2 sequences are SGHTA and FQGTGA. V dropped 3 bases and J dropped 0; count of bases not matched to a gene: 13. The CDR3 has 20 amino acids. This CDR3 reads CASSFLGGRLAGVSTDTQYF. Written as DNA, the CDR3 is TGTGCCAGCAGCTTCCTAGGGGGACGACTAGCGGGGGTTAGCACAGATACGCAGTATTTT.

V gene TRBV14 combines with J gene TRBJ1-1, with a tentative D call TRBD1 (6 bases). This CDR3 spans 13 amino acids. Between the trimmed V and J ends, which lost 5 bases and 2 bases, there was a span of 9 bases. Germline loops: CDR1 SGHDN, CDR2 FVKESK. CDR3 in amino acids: CASSIQGNTEAFF. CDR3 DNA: TGTGCCAGCAGCATACAGGGAAACACTGAAGCTTTCTTT. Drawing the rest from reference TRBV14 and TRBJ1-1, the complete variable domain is EAGVTQFPSHSVIEKGQTVTLRCDPISGHDNLYWYRRVMGKEIKFLLHFVKESKQDESGMPNNRFLAERTGGTYSTLKVQPAELEDSGVYFCASSIQGNTEAFFGQGTRLTVV.

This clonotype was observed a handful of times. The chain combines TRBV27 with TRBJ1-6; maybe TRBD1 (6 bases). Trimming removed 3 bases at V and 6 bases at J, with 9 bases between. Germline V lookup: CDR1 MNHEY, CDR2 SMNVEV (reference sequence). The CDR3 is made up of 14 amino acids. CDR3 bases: TGTGCCAGCAGTTTGGTACAGGGTAATTCACCCCTCCACTTT. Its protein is CASSLVQGNSPLHF.

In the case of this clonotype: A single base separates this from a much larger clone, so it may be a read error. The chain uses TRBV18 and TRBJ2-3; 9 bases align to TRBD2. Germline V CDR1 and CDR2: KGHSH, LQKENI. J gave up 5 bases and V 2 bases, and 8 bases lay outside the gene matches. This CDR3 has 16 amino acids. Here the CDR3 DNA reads TGTGCCAGCTCACCAGGTAGCGGGAGTACTGGAGATACGCAGTATTTT. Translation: CASSPGSGSTGDTQYF. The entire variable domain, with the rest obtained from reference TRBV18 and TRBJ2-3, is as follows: NAGVMQNPRHLVRRRGQEARLRCSPMKGHSHVYWYRQLPEEGLKFMVYLQKENIIDESGMPKERFSAEFPKEGPSILRIQQVVRGDSAAYFCASSPGSGSTGDTQYFGPGTRLTVL.

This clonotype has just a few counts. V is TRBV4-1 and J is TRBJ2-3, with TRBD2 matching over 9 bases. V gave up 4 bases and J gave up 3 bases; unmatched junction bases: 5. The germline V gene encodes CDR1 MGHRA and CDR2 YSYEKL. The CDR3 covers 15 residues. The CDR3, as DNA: TGCGCCAGCAGCCCAGGGAGCGGGAGGACAGATACGCAGTATTTT. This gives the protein CASSPGSGRTDTQYF.